Following are 8 T cell receptor beta chains from one sample sequenced in a study of cytomegalovirus exposure and HLA in healthy donors. TCRdb's table, derived via immunoSEQ multiplex PCR, lists solely in-frame clones and lacks some. Here the sample spans 150,000 to 160,000 clones, about 86% being singletons. The sample comprised PBMCs. The receptors were sampled from a human donor in good health.

The V call is TRBV2, the J call TRBJ2-7; 16 nucleotides line up with TRBD2. The CDR3 runs 17 residues. Germline V gene lookup returns CDR1 SNHLY and CDR2 FYNNEI. Unmatched junction bases numbered 5, after V lost 6 bases and J lost 0 bases. In nucleotides, the CDR3 is TGTGCCAGCAGGGGGGGACTAGCGGGAGGGCCCTCCTACGAGCAGTACTTC. Protein sequence: CASRGGLAGGPSYEQYF.

The V gene is TRBV13, the J gene TRBJ1-2; 9 positions match TRBD1. The V segment lost 4 bases and the J segment 5 bases; nucleotides outside the gene matches: 11. This CDR3 region has 16 residues. Germline CDR1 and CDR2: PRHDT and FYEKMQ (reference sequence). The CDR3 loop is CASSSAGTGISYGYTF. The CDR3 DNA reads TGTGCCAGCAGCTCCGCCGGGACAGGGATCTCATATGGCTACACCTTC.

This chain uses TRBV11-2 with TRBJ2-1; the match to TRBD2 covers 10 bases. The germline V gene encodes CDR1 SGHAT and CDR2 FQNNGV. This CDR3 region has 18 residues. V lost 5 bases, J lost 7 bases, and 17 bases stayed unmatched. The CDR3 DNA follows: TGTGCCAGCAGCCCTCAAAAAGCTGTCGGACTAGCGGATAATGAGCAGTTCTTC. Translation gives CASSPQKAVGLADNEQFF. The variable domain in full, completed from reference TRBV11-2 and TRBJ2-1, reads EAGVAQSPRYKIIEKRQSVAFWCNPISGHATLYWYQQILGQGPKLLIQFQNNGVVDDSQLPKDRFSAERLKGVDSTLKIQPAKLEDSAVYLCASSPQKAVGLADNEQFFGPGTRLTVL.

The genes are TRBV14 and TRBJ1-2; D might be TRBD1 (5 bases). Germline V gives CDR1 SGHDN, CDR2 FVKESK. This CDR3 contains 14 residues. V was cut by 0 bases and J by 10 bases, with 15 bases left in between. The CDR3, as DNA: TGTGCCAGCAGCCAAGACTATAGATCGACAGCCTACACCTTC. Translating it yields CASSQDYRSTAYTF.

The V and J genes are TRBV30 and TRBJ2-7, with D possibly matching TRBD1 (6 bases). V was trimmed by 5 bases and J by 2 bases, leaving 13 bases between them. The CDR3 covers 13 residues. The germline gives CDR1 GTSNPN, CDR2 SVGIG (reference sequence). The CDR3 is CAWALNRAYEQYF. The CDR3 coding sequence is TGTGCCTGGGCCTTGAACAGGGCCTACGAGCAGTACTTC.

The V gene is TRBV30, the J gene TRBJ1-1, with TRBD1 as a possible D gene (5 bases). The CDR3 covers 12 residues. CDR1 and CDR2 (germline): GTSNPN, SVGIG (reference sequence). Trimming shortened V by 8 bases and J by 4 bases, and 14 bases separated the two germline ends. The CDR3 DNA reads TGTGCCAGAAAAGGGGAGGGCACTGAAGCTTTCTTT. It codes for CARKGEGTEAFF.

CDR3 nucleotides: TGTGCCAGCAGCCGACCTAGCGGGGGGGCAGATACGCAGTATTTT. Its translation: CASSRPSGGADTQYF. The chain is built from TRBV5-4 and TRBJ2-3; 12 positions match TRBD2. Germline V gene lookup returns CDR1 SGHNT and CDR2 YYREEE (reference sequence). The CDR3 extends over 15 amino acids. Trimming removed 4 bases from V and 4 bases from J; junction bases left unmatched: 4. Full variable domain (rest looked up from reference TRBV5-4 and TRBJ2-3): ETGVTQSPTHLIKTRGQQVTLRCSSQSGHNTVSWYQQALGQGPQFIFQYYREEENGRGNFPPRFSGLQFPNYSSELNVNALELDDSALYLCASSRPSGGADTQYFGPGTRLTVL.

This clone showed up just a few times. The chain couples TRBV4-3 to TRBJ2-7; TRBD2 matches at 11 bases. Germline values: CDR1 LGHNA, CDR2 YSLEER. The V segment lost 4 bases and the J segment 5 bases; nucleotides outside the gene matches: 4. CDR3 size: 14 residues. The CDR3 sequence: CASSRSTSGDEQYF. The CDR3, as DNA: TGCGCCAGCAGCCGATCGACTAGCGGGGACGAGCAGTACTTC.